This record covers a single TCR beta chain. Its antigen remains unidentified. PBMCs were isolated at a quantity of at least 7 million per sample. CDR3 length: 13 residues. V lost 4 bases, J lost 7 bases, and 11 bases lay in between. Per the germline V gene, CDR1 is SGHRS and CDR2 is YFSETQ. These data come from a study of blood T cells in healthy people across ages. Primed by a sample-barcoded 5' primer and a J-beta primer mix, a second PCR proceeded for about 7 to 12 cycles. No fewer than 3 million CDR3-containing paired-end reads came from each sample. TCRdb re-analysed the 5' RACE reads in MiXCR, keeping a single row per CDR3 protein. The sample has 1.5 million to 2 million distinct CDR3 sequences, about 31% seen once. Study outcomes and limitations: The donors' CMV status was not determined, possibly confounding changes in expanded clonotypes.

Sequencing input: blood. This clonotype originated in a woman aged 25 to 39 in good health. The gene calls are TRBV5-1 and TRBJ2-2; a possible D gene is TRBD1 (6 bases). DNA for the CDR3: TGCGCCAGCAGCCAGGGACAAGGCGGGGAGCTGTTTTTT. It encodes CASSQGQGGELFF.